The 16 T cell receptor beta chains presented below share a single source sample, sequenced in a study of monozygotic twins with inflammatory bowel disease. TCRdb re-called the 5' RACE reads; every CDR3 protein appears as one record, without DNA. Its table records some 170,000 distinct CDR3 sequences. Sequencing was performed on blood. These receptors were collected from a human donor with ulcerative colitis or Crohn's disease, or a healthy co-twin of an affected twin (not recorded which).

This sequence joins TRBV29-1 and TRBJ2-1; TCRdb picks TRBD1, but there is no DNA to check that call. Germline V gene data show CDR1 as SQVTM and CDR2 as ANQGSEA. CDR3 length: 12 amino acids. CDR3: CSVEGQNNEQFF.

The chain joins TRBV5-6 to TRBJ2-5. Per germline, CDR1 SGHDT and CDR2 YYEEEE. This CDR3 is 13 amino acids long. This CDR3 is CASSLWGSETLYF.

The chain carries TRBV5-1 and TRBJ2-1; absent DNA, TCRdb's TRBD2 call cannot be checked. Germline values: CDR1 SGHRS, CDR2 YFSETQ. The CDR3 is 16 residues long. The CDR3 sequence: CASSLEISGTYNEQFF.

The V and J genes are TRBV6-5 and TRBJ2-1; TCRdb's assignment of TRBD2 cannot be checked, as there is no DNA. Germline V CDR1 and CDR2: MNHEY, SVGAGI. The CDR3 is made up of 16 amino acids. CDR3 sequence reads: CASSYSDQRGYNEQFF.

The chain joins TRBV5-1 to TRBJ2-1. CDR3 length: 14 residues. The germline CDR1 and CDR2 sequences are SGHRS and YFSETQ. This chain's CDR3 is CASRVVGTYNEQFF.

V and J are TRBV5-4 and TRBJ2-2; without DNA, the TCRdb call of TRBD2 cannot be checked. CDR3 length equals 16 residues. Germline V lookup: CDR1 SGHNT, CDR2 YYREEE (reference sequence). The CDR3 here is CASTPPAGENTGELFF.

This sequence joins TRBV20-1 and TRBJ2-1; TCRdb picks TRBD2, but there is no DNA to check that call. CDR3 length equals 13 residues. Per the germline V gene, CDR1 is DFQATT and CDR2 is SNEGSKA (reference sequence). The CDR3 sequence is CSALSGSSNEQFF.

CDR3 in amino acids: CSGEVAQGGEQYF. The chain couples TRBV29-1 to TRBJ2-7; the D call of TRBD1 rests on TCRdb alone, since no DNA is present to check it. Per the germline V gene, CDR1 is SQVTM and CDR2 is ANQGSEA. This CDR3 contains 13 residues.

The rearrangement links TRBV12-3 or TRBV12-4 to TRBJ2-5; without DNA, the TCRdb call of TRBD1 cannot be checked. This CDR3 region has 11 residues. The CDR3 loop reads CASSYRETRYF.

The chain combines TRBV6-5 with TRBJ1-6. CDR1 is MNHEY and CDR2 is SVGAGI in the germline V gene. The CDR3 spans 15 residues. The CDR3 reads CASSYGRFYNSPLHF.

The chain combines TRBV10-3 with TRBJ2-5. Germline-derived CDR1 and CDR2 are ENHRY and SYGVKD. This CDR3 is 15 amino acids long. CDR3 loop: CAISENSIRVETQYF.

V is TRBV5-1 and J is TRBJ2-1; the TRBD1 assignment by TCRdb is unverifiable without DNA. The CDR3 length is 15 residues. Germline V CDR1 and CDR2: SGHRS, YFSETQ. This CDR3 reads CASSLAGQNYNEQFF. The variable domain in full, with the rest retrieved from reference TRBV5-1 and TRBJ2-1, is KAGVTQTPRYLIKTRGQQVTLSCSPISGHRSVSWYQQTPGQGLQFLFEYFSETQRNKGNFPGRFSGRQFSNSRSEMNVSTLELGDSALYLCASSLAGQNYNEQFFGPGTRLTVL.

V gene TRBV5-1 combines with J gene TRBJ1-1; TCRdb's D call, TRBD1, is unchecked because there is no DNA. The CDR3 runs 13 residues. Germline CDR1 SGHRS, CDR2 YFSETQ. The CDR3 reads CASSPVRGTEAFF.

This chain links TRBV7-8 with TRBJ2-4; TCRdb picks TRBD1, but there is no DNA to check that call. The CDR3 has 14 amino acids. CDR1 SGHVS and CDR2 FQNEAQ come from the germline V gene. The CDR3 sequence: CASSWAGAKNIQYF.

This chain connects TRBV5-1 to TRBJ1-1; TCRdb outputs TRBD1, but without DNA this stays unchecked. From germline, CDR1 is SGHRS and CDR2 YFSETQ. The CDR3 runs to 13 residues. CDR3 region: CASRSTGGTEAFF.

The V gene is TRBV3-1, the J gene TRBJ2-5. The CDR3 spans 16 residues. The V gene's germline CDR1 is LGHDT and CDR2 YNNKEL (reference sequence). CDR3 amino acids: CASSQDLAATEETQYF.